This T cell receptor beta chain was identified in a study of blood T cells in healthy people across ages. Germline V lookup: CDR1 SGDLS, CDR2 YYNGEE. The CDR3 totals 16 residues. Trimming at V came to 3 bases and at J to 1 base, leaving 7 bases not matched to a gene. A second PCR of roughly 7 to 11 cycles used a sample-barcoded 5' primer and a J-beta primer mix. TCRdb itself ran the 5' RACE reads through MiXCR, one entry per CDR3 protein. The sample records 1.5 million or so distinct CDR3 sequences, approximately 43% being singletons. The rearrangement links TRBV9 to TRBJ2-1; 7 positions match TRBD1. Specimen: blood. The clonotype was recovered from a woman aged 18-35 years in good health. CDR3 residues: CASSADRVRSYNEQFF. Written as DNA, the CDR3 is TGTGCCAGCAGCGCCGACAGGGTACGGTCCTACAATGAGCAGTTCTTC.